These 16 T cell receptor beta chains were sequenced from one sample in a study of cytomegalovirus exposure and HLA in healthy donors. Primers included in the PCR were 60 Vbeta and 13 Jbeta primers. Method: immunoSEQ multiplex PCR; TCRdb's copy keeps in-frame clones and lacks some. The sample records 170,000 or so clones, about 80% being singletons. Sequenced material: PBMCs. These receptors were collected from a man aged 18 to 29 in good health and CMV-seronegative.

The rearrangement links TRBV29-1 to TRBJ1-1; a possible D gene is TRBD1 (5 bases). Trimming removed 1 base from V and 1 base from J, with 10 bases in between. The V gene's germline CDR1 is SQVTM and CDR2 ANQGSEA. The CDR3 totals 14 residues. The CDR3 sequence is CSVEGGLKNTEAFF. DNA of the CDR3: TGCAGCGTTGAAGGGGGACTAAAGAACACTGAAGCTTTCTTT.

The chain combines TRBV19 with TRBJ2-7, with 7 nucleotides matching TRBD1. The trim removed 4 bases at V and 3 bases at J, leaving 9 bases unmatched. Per germline, CDR1 LNHDA and CDR2 SQIVND (reference sequence). The CDR3 consists of 15 residues. As DNA, the CDR3 is TGTGCCAGTAGTACCAACACAGGGGTGATCTACGAGCAGTACTTC. Translated, it gives CASSTNTGVIYEQYF.

The DNA of the CDR3 is TGTGCCAGCACCTCACTTTTTGACATTCAGTACTTC. Encoded protein: CASTSLFDIQYF. The rearrangement joins TRBV6-1 to TRBJ2-4; D uncertain. There are 12 residues in the CDR3. The ends were cut back, 7 bases at V and 8 bases at J, with 12 bases in the middle. The germline V gene encodes CDR1 MNHNS and CDR2 SASEGT.

In DNA form, the CDR3 reads TGTGCCAGCAGCGGATGGGACAGTGACAATGAGCAGTTCTTC. This codes for CASSGWDSDNEQFF. V and J are TRBV9 and TRBJ2-1; the match to TRBD1 covers 7 bases. Germline V lookup: CDR1 SGDLS, CDR2 YYNGEE. V lost 3 bases, J lost 5 bases, and 5 bases stayed unmatched. This CDR3 has 14 residues.

J is TRBJ2-2 and V is TRBV13; D call uncertain. This CDR3 spans 13 amino acids. V was trimmed by 5 bases and J by 4 bases, leaving 8 bases between them. From germline, CDR1 is PRHDT and CDR2 FYEKMQ (reference sequence). The CDR3: CASSPGFTGELFF. CDR3 sequence (DNA): TGTGCCAGCAGCCCAGGATTCACCGGGGAGCTGTTTTTT. The full variable domain, its missing parts supplied by reference TRBV13 and TRBJ2-2, is AAGVIQSPRHLIKEKRETATLKCYPIPRHDTVYWYQQGPGQDPQFLISFYEKMQSDKGSIPDRFSAQQFSDYHSELNMSSLELGDSALYFCASSPGFTGELFFGEGSRLTVL.

The chain has TRBV6-1 and TRBJ2-2; the D gene is possibly TRBD2 (7 bases). Germline values: CDR1 MNHNS, CDR2 SASEGT. This CDR3 has 15 residues. V gave up 7 bases and J gave up 3 bases, with 15 bases separating them. CDR3 sequence reads: CASNNREGDTGELFF. As DNA, the CDR3 is TGTGCCAGCAATAACAGGGAGGGCGACACCGGGGAGCTGTTTTTT.

The chain is built from TRBV7-9 and TRBJ1-2; 7 bases fit TRBD1. The length of the CDR3 is 15 residues. V shed 5 bases, J shed 4 bases, and the junction held 10 bases outside the gene matches. Germline V gene lookup returns CDR1 SEHNR and CDR2 FQNEAQ (reference sequence). CDR3 bases: TGTGCCAGCAGCGTTCCAGGGGGGCTGACCTATGGCTACACCTTC. Its translation is CASSVPGGLTYGYTF.

The chain carries TRBV19 and TRBJ1-2; no definite D call. The germline gives CDR1 LNHDA, CDR2 SQIVND (reference sequence). V gave up 10 bases and J gave up 0 bases, with 15 bases separating them. This CDR3 contains 14 residues. The CDR3 region is CATSRENTNYGYTF. The CDR3 DNA reads as TGTGCCACAAGCCGGGAAAACACTAACTATGGCTACACCTTC.

This sequence joins TRBV11-3 and TRBJ1-2; 12 bases agree with TRBD1. The length of the CDR3 is 15 residues. Germline assignment: CDR1 SGHNT and CDR2 YENEEA. Trimming at V came to 4 bases and at J to 5 bases, leaving 5 bases not matched to a gene. The CDR3: CASSSPGQGAYGYTF. The CDR3 region has the DNA TGTGCCAGCAGCTCACCGGGACAGGGGGCGTATGGCTACACCTTC.

This clone was seen only once. V and J are TRBV6-6 and TRBJ2-3; the D gene is possibly TRBD1 (6 bases). Germline V gene sequence: CDR1 MNHNY, CDR2 SVGAGI (reference sequence). This CDR3 has 15 amino acids. V lost 6 bases to trimming and J lost 2 bases, with 15 bases between them. The CDR3 DNA is TGTGCCAGCAGCCTCTCACAGGGTAACACAGATACGCAGTATTTT. It specifies CASSLSQGNTDTQYF.

J is TRBJ1-3 and V is TRBV5-5; no clear D. CDR1 is SGHKS and CDR2 is YYEKEE in the germline V gene (reference sequence). This CDR3 region has 17 residues. Trimming took 0 bases from V and 3 from J, leaving 16 bases between them. CDR3 nucleotide sequence: TGTGCCAGCAGCTTGGCGCCGGGAGCACCTCTTGGAAACACCATATATTTT. Protein product: CASSLAPGAPLGNTIYF.

This clone was seen just once. The chain couples TRBV19 to TRBJ2-3; D gene ambiguous. V lost 1 base to trimming and J lost 3 bases, with 11 bases between them. The CDR3 length is 15 residues. Germline loops: CDR1 LNHDA, CDR2 SQIVND (reference sequence). The CDR3 DNA follows: TGTGCCAGTAGTATAGGTCTAACCTGGACAGATACGCAGTATTTT. This sequence encodes CASSIGLTWTDTQYF.

The chain has TRBV11-2 and TRBJ2-2, with D maybe TRBD2 (5 bases). Trimming cost V 5 bases and J 7 bases, with 11 bases left between them. This CDR3 contains 13 residues. Per germline, CDR1 SGHAT and CDR2 FQNNGV. CDR3 sequence reads: CASSPSRDGELFF. The CDR3 DNA is TGTGCCAGCAGCCCCTCTCGGGACGGGGAGCTGTTTTTT.

In this sample, this clone turned up a few times. V usage is TRBV19 and J usage is TRBJ2-5, with D maybe TRBD2 (6 bases). The V end lost 5 bases, the J end lost 4 bases, and 14 bases lay between the germline ends. The CDR3 totals 14 residues. Germline CDR1 reads LNHDA; CDR2 reads SQIVND (reference sequence). The CDR3 spells CASSPGTFRETQYF. CDR3 bases: TGTGCCAGTAGTCCCGGGACTTTTAGAGAGACCCAGTACTTC.

The chain carries TRBV5-4 and TRBJ1-1; D unresolved. V was shortened by 0 bases and J by 2 bases, with 11 bases between the two germline ends. Germline CDR1 reads SGHNT; CDR2 reads YYREEE (reference sequence). The CDR3 is made up of 15 amino acids. The CDR3 DNA follows: TGTGCCAGCAGCTTGGGGTCCGGTTCTAACACTGAAGCTTTCTTT. Its translation is CASSLGSGSNTEAFF.

The chain employs TRBV7-9 and TRBJ2-7; 8 bases map to TRBD1. Germline V gene lookup returns CDR1 SEHNR and CDR2 FQNEAQ (reference sequence). The CDR3 consists of 15 residues. V shed 4 bases and J 4 bases; nucleotides not matched to a gene: 9. The CDR3 region has the DNA TGTGCCAGCAGCTCGGAGGGCAGGGGGCTGTACGAGCAGTACTTC. Translating it yields CASSSEGRGLYEQYF.